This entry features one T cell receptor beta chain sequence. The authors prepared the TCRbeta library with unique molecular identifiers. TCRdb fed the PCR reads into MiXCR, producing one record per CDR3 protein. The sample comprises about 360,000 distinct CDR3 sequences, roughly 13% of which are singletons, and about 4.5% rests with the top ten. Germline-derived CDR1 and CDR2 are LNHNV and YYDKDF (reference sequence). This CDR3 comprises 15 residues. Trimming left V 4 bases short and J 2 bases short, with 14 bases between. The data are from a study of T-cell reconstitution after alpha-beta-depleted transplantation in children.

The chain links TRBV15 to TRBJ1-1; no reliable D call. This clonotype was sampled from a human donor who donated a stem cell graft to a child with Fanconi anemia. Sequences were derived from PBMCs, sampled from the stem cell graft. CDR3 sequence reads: CATSTGPLRNTEAFF. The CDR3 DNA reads TGTGCCACCAGCACTGGGCCCTTAAGAAACACTGAAGCTTTCTTT.